This T cell receptor (beta chain) emerged from a study of identical twins. This clonotype was detected many times. Template switching added a universal primer binding site, and final cDNA carried unique molecular identifiers. A single record per CDR3 protein comes from TCRdb applying MiXCR to the 5' RACE reads. The table records roughly 630,000 distinct CDR3 sequences, about 7.6% of them present only once. The CDR3 length is 12 residues. Trimming shortened V by 7 bases and J by 13 bases, and 16 bases separated the two germline ends. Germline assignment: CDR1 KGHDR and CDR2 SFDVKD. These sequences were also reported in another study, on yellow fever vaccine responses in identical twins.

This TCR was sampled from a woman under 30 in good health. The sequencing input was PBMCs. The chain is built from TRBV24-1 and TRBJ2-4; D is perhaps TRBD1 (6 bases). Here the CDR3 reads CATSNAGGQQYF. The CDR3 DNA sequence: TGTGCCACCAGCAACGCTGGCGGACAGCAGTACTTC.